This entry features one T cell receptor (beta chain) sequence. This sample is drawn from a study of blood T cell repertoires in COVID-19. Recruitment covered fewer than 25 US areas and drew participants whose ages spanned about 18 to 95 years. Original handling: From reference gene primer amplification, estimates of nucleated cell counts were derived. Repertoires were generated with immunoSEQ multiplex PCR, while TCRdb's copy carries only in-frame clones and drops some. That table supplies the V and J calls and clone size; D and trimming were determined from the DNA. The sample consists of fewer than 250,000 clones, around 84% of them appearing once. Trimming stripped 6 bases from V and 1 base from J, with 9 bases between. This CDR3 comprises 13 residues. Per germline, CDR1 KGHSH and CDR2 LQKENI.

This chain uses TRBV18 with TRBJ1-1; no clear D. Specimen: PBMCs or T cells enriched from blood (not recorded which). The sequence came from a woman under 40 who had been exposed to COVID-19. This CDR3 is CASSQVPNTEAFF. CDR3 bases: TGTGCCAGCTCTCAGGTTCCGAACACTGAAGCTTTCTTT.